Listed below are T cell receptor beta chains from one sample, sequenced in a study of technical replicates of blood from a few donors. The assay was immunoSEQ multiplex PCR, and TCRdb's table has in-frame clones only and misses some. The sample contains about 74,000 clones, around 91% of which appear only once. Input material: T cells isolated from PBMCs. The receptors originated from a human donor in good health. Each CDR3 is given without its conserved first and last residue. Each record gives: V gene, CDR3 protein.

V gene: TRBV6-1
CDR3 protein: ASSAPGGVKNTEAF

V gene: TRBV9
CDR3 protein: ASSVVGDSNSNQPQH

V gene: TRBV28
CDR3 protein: ASSSPMRGSTDTQY

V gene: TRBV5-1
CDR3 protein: ASSIGTPNEKLF

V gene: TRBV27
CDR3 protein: ASSPTPSYRGLNEQY

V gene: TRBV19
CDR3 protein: ASSPWTGLNTEAF

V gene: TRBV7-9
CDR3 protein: ASSSTRDRWVTDTQY

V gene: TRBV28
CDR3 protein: ASLDRGRVTQY

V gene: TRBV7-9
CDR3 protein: ASSVNAYEQY

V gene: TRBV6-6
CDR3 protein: ASRVRTSGGTYEQY

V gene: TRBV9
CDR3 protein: ASSGSGRAREQF

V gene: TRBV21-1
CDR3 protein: ASSNPISGSYEQY

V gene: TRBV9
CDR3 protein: ASSVGGADQPQH

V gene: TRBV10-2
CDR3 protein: ASSDGLAGPNNEQF

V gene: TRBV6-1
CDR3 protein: ASSLQGART

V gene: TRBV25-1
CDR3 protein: ASSVVVNEQF

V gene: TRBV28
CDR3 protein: ASRTAATDTQY

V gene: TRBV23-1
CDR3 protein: ASSRDNSYEQY

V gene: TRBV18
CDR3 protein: ASSPYPSGSGTGELF

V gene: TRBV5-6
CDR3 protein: ASSWTSYSYEQY

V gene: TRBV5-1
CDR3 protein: ASSPVTQGNTEAF

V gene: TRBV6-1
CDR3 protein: ASSEVIQITYEQY

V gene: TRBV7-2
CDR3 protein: ASSPRLISGNTIY

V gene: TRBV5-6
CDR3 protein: ASSFGGSTYEQY

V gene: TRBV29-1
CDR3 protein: SVAQVLPGGELF

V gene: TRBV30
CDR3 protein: AWNPGEGNTIY

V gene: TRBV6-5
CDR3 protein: ASTKNPPYNEQF

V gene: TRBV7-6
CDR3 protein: ASSLEGGLGEKLF

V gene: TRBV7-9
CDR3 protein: ASSPGRNEQY

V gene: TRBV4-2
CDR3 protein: ASSPPEGNTEAF

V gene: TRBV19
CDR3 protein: ASSIYRGNEQY

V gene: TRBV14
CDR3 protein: ASSQEVSTGELF

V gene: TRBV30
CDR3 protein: AWTRSDRSFLAKNIQY

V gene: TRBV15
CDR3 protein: ATSRGDRSYNEQF

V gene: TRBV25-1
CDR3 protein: ASRDSSGANVLT

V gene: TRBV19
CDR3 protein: ASSSGTGGNYGYT

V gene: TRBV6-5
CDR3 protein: ASSYPGGAYEQY

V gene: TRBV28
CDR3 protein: ARPSGTGGTGELF

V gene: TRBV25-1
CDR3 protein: ASSEYADQETQY

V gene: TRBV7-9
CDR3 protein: ASSSAGVGANVLT

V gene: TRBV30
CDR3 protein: AWATGASSYEQY

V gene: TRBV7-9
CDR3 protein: ASSLEGGVGVIEKLF

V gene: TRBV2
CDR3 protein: ATKTGFGQPQH

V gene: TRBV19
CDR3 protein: ASSLQGSGANVLT

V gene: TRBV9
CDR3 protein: ASSTIAGGVYEQY

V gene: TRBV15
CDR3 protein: ATSSYRGSNQPQH

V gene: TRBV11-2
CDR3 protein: ASSLVGLVGNEQF

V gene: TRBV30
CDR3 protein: AWSAGGGYT

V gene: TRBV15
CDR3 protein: ATSRAPDEKLF

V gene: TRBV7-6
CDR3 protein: ASSLTGTEAF

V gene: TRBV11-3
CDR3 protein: ASSSYGAREQF

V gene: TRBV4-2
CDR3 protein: ASSQASLASSYEQY

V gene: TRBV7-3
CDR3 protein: ASSLTRDRVGGEQY

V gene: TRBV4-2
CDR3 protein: ASSQDQGGASYNEQF

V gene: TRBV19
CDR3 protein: ASSIASLPHRVYEQY

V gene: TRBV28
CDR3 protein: ASNRRGHMSNQPQH

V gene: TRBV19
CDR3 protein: ASSTGVDTQY